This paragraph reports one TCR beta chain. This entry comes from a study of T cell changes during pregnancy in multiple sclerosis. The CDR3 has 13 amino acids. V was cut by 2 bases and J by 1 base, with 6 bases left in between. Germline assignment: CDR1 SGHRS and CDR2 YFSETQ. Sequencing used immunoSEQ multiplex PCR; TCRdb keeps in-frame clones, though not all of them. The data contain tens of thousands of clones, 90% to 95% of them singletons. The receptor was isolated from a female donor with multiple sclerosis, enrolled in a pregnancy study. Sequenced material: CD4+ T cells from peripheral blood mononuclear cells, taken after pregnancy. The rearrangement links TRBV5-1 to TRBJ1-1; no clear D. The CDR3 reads CASSLPGNTEAFF. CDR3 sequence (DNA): TGCGCCAGCAGCTTACCGGGGAACACTGAAGCTTTCTTT.